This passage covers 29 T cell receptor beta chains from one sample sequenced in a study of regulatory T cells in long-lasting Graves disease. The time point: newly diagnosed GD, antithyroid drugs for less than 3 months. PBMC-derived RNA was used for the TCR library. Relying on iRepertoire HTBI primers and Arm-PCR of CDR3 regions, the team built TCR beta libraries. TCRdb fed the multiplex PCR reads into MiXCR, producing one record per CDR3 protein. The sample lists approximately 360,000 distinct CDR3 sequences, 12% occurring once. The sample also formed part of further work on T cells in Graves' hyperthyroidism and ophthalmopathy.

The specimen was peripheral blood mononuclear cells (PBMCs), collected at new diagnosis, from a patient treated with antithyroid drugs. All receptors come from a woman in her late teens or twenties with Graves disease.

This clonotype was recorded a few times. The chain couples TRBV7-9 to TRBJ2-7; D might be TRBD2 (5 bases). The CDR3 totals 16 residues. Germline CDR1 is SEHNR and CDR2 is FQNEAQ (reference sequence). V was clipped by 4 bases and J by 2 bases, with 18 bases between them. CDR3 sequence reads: CASSYNKGGLTYEQYF. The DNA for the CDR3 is TGTGCCAGCAGCTACAATAAAGGCGGGCTTACCTACGAGCAGTACTTC. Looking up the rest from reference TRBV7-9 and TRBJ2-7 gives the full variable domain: DTGVSQNPRHKITKRGQNVTFRCDPISEHNRLYWYRQTLGQGPEFLTYFQNEAQLEKSRLLSDRFSAERPKGSFSTLEIQRTEQGDSAMYLCASSYNKGGLTYEQYFGPGTRLTVT.

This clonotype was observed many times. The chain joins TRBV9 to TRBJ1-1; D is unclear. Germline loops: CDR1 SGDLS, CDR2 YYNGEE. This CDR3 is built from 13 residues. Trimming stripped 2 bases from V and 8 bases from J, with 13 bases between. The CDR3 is CASSVSLATEAFF. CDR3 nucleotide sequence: TGTGCCAGCAGCGTCAGTTTGGCAACCGAAGCTTTCTTT. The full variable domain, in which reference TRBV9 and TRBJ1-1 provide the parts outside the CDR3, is DSGVTQTPKHLITATGQRVTLRCSPRSGDLSVYWYQQSLDQGLQFLIQYYNGEERAKGNILERFSAQQFPDLHSELNLSSLELGDSALYFCASSVSLATEAFFGQGTRLTVV.

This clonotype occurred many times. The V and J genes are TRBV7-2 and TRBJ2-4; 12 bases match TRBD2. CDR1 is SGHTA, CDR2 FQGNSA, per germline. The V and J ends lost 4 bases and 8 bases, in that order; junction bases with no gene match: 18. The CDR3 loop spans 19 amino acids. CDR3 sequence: CASSSKKPSGGAAVDIQYF. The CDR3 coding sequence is TGTGCCAGCAGCTCCAAAAAACCTAGCGGGGGGGCCGCGGTAGACATTCAGTACTTC.

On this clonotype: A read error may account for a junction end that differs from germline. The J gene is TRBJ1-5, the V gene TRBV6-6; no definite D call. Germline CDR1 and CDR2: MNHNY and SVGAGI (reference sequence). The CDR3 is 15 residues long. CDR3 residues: CASSYSRKSNQPLHF. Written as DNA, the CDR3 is TGTGCCAGCAGTTACTCGCGGAAAAGCAATCAGCCCCTGCATTTT.

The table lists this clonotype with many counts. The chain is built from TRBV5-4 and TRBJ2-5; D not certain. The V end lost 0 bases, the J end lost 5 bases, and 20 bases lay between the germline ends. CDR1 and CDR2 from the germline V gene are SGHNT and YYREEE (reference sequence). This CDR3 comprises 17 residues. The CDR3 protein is CASSLVVNGPALETQYF. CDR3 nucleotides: TGTGCCAGCAGCTTGGTGGTTAACGGACCGGCCTTGGAGACCCAGTACTTC.

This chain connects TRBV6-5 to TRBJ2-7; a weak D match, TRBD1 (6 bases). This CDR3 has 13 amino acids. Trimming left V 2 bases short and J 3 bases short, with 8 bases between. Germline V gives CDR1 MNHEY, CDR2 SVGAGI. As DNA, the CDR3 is TGTGCCAGCAGTTACCGGGACAACTACGAGCAGTACGTC. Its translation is CASSYRDNYEQYV.

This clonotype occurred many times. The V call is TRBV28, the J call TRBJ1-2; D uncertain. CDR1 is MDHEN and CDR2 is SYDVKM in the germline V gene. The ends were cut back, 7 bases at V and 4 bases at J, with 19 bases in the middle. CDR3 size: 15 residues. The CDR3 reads CASIDVTRKLYGYTF. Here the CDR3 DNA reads TGTGCCAGCATCGATGTCACGCGGAAGCTCTATGGCTACACCTTC.

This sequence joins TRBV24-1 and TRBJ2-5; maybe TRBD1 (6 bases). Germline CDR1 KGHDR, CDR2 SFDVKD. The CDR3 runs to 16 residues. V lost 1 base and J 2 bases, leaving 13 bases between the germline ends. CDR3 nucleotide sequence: TGTGCCACCAGTGATTTCACCCGGACAGAACAAGAGACCCAGTACTTC. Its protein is CATSDFTRTEQETQYF.

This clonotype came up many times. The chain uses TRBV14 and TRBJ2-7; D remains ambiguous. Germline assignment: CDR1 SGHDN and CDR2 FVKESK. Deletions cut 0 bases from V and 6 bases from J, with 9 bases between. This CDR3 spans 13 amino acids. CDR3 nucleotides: TGTGCCAGCAGCCAAGACCATGGGTCCGAGCAGTACTTC. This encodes CASSQDHGSEQYF.

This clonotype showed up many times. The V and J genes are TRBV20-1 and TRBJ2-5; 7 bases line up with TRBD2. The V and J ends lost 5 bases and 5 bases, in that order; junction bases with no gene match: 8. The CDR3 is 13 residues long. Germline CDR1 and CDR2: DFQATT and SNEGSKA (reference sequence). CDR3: CSAPAAGLETQYF. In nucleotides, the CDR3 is TGCAGTGCTCCCGCAGCGGGGCTCGAGACCCAGTACTTC.

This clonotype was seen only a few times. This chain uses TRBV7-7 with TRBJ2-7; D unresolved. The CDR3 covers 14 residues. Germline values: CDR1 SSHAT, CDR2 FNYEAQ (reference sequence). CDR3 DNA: TGTGCTAGCAGCTTAACCTTTCCCTCCTACGAGCAGTACGTC. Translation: CASSLTFPSYEQYV.

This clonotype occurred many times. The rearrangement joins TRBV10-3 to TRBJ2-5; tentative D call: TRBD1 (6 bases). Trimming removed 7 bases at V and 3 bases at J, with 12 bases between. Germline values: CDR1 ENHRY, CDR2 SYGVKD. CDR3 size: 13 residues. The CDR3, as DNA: TGTGCCATCAACTCGGACAGTGAAGAGACCCAGTACTTC. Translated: CAINSDSEETQYF.

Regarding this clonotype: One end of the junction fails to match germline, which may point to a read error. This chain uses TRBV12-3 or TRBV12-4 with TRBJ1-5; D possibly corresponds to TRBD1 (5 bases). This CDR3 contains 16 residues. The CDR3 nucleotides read TGTACCAGCAGTTTAGAGGCGGGGACCGGCTATCAGCCCCAGCATTTT. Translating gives CTSSLEAGTGYQPQHF.

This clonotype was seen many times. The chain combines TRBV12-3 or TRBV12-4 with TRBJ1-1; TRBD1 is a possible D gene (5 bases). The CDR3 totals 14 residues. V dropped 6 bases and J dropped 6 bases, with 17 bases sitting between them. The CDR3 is CASRWDVNVPEAFF. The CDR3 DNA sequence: TGTGCCAGCAGGTGGGACGTCAACGTCCCTGAAGCTTTCTTT.

The CDR3 region is CASSINSGGKQYV. The CDR3 nucleotides read TGTGCCAGCAGCATAAATAGCGGGGGAAAGCAGTACGTC. The rearrangement links TRBV12-3 or TRBV12-4 to TRBJ2-7; TRBD2 agrees at 9 bases. The V segment lost 6 bases and the J segment 8 bases; nucleotides outside the gene matches: 8. CDR3 size: 13 residues.

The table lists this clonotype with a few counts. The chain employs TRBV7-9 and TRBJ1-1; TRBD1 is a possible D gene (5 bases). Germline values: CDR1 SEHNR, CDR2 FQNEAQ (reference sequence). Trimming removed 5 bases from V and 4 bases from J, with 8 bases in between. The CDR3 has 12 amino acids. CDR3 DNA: TGTGCCAGCAGCATGGGGCTCACTGAAGCTTTCTTT. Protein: CASSMGLTEAFF.

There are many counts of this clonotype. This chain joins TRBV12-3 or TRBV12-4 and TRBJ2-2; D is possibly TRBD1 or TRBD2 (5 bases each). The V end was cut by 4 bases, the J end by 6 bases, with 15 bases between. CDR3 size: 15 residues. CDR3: CASSWGTRESGELFF. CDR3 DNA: TGTGCCAGCAGTTGGGGAACCAGGGAGTCCGGGGAGCTGTTTTTT.

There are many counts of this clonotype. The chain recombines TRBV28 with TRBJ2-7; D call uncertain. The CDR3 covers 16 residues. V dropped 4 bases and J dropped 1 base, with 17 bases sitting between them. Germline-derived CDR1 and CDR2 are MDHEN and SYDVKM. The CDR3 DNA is TGTGCCAGCAGTTCGGAGACAACCTCGAATTCCTACGAGCAGTACGTC. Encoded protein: CASSSETTSNSYEQYV.

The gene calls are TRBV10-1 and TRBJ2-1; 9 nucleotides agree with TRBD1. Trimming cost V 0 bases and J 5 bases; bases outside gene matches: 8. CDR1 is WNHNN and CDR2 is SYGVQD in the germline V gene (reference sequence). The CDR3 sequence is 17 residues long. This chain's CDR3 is CASSESRTGGRHNEQFF. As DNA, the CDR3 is TGCGCCAGCAGTGAGTCGAGAACAGGGGGCCGACACAATGAGCAGTTCTTC.

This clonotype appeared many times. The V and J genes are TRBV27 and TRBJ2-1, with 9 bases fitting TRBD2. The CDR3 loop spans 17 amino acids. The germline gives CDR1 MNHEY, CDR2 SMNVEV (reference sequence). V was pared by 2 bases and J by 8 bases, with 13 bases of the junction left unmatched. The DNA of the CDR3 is TGTGCCAGCAGTTTAGGGATAGCGGGAGTTAGGTTGGATGAGCAGTTCTTC. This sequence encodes CASSLGIAGVRLDEQFF.

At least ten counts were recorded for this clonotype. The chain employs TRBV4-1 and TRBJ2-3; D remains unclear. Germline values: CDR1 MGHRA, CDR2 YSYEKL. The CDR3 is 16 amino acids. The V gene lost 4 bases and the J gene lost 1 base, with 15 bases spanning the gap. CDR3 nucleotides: TGCGCCAGCAGCCGACAACTTCTATCTGGCACAGATACGCAGTATTTT. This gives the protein CASSRQLLSGTDTQYF.

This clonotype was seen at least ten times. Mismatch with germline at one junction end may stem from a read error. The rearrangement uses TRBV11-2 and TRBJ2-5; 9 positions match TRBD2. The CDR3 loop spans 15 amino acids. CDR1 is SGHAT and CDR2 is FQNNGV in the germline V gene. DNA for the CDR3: TGTGCCAGCCGGTTCGGCGGGGGGGTAATAGAGAGCCAGTACTTC. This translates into CASRFGGGVIESQYF.

The CDR3 region is CSARDKSSEAGFFVLGTF. The DNA of the CDR3 is TGCAGTGCTAGAGATAAAAGTTCGGAGGCGGGCTTCTTTGTGTTAGGGACCTTC. The J gene is TRBJ1-2, the V gene TRBV20-1; no reliable D call. In germline, CDR1 is DFQATT, CDR2 SNEGSKA (reference sequence). V was cut by 0 bases and J by 14 bases, with 34 bases left in between. This CDR3 has 18 amino acids.

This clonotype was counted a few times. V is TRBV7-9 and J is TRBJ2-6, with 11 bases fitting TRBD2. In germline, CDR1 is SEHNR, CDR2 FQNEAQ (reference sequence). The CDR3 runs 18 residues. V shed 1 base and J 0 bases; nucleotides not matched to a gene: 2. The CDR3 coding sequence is TGTGCCAGCAGCTTAGTAGCGGGAGGGCGCTCTGGGGCCAACGTCCTGACTTTC. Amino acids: CASSLVAGGRSGANVLTF.

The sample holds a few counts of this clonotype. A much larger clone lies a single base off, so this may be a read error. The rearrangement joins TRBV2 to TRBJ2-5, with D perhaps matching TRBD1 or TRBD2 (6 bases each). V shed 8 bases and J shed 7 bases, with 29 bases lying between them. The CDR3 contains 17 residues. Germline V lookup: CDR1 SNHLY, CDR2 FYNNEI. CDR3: CASFRGPGARGKGTQYF. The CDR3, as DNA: TGTGCCAGCTTTAGAGGGCCGGGGGCGCGAGGGAAAGGGACCCAGTACTTC. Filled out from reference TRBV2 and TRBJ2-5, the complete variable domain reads EPEVTQTPSHQVTQMGQEVILRCVPISNHLYFYWYRQILGQKVEFLVSFYNNEISEKSEIFDDQFSVERPDGSNFTLKIRSTKLEDSAMYFCASFRGPGARGKGTQYFGPGTRLLVL.

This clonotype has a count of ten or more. CDR3 loop: CASSPTSGGAAETQYF. As DNA, the CDR3 is TGTGCCAGCAGCCCAACTAGCGGGGGGGCCGCAGAGACCCAGTACTTC. The V gene is TRBV11-2, the J gene TRBJ2-5, with TRBD2 matching over 13 bases. The V segment lost 5 bases and the J segment 4 bases; nucleotides outside the gene matches: 7. The V gene's germline CDR1 is SGHAT and CDR2 FQNNGV. The CDR3 has 16 residues.

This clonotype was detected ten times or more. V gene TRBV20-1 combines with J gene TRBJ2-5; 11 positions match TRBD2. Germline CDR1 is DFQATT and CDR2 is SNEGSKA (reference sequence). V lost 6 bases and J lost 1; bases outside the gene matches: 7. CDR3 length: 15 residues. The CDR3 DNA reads TGCAGTGCCCGAGGGACTAGCGGATTCCAAGAGACCCAGTACTTC. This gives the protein CSARGTSGFQETQYF.

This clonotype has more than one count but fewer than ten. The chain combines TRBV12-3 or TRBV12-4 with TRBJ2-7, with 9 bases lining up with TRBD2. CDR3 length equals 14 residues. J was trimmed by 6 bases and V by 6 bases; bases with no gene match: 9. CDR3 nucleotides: TGTGCCAGCAGCCCGGGACTAGCAGACTTCGAGCAGTACTTC. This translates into CASSPGLADFEQYF.

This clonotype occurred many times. The CDR3 is CATSDSPLAGGRGELFF. The CDR3 region has the DNA TGTGCCACCAGTGATTCCCCCCTAGCGGGAGGGCGCGGGGAGCTGTTTTTT. The V and J genes are TRBV24-1 and TRBJ2-2, with 12 bases lining up with TRBD2. Trimming took 2 bases from V and 7 from J; bases not matched to a gene: 7. The CDR3 runs to 17 residues. Germline values: CDR1 KGHDR, CDR2 SFDVKD.